Here is one T cell receptor beta chain with its context. Its antigen has not been determined. The input lacks base qualities; no much larger clone sits a single base away. These data originate in a study of blood T cell repertoires in COVID-19 (dated by TCRdb to 2020 to 2021). Study-level background: The collaborator samples originated in the United States, Italy and Spain and spanned the acute and convalescent phases of COVID-19. HLA class I and class II types, where available, came from metadata supplied by the sample provider rather than from assay-based typing. The samples were drawn from the first 160 participants of the ongoing ImmuneRACE study and from roughly 1,300 subjects provided by 6 global collaborators. The prospective study material was composed of cDNA or gDNA derived from T cells, B-cell-depleted T cells, or PBMCs. A freely available public database, intended as a resource for researchers studying the immune response to SARS-CoV-2, is where the repertoires were released. Subjects who had been exposed to COVID-19, were actively infected with it, or had recovered from it provided the deeply sampled blood TCRbeta repertoires that made up the dataset. The sample metadata nearly always contained a de-identified subject ID, COVID-19 status, age in years and sex. The investigation overall reported the following: Clinical and demographic metadata were provided uncurated, with the amount varying by source and participant.

Collaborating institutions collected whole blood in K2EDTA tubes following their own protocols. Collaborator samples were shipped for TCRbeta analysis as frozen whole blood, isolated PBMCs, or DNA extracted from either sample type. The germline ends are 13 bases apart after V is trimmed by 6 bases and J by 7 bases. From the cysteine through the phenylalanine, the CDR3 covers 14 amino acids. Just CDR3 DNA is preserved here, 42 bases in frame from base 1. From the germline V gene (reference sequence), CDR1 is SEHNR and CDR2 is FQNEAQ. TCRbeta CDR3 regions were amplified from genomic DNA using the immunoSEQ Assay, a bias-controlled multiplex PCR. On the authors' methods: Within the assay, amplification of reference gene primers was used to estimate how many nucleated cells each sample contained. To quantify the absolute abundance of each unique TCRbeta CDR3 rearrangement, sequence reads were collapsed and filtered. For each sample, productive Simpson clonality was calculated by taking the square root of Simpson's diversity index across productive rearrangements. In TCRdb, the immuneACCESS table is reduced to in-frame sequences with V and J assigned. These tables do not hold every clone; where another copy was compared, an unresolved V gene accounts for under half, and the others remain unexplained. V, J and clone size are taken as reported in that table, and D and trimming were inferred from the DNA itself. The sample records roughly 35,000 clones, under 85% of which are singletons. Just over 35% of the sample lies in the top ten.

The specimen was peripheral blood. This TCR derives from an elderly man with acute or convalescent COVID-19. The chain was built from TRBV7-9 and TRBJ1-6; a tentative D match to TRBD1 spans 6 bases. At the DNA level, the sequence is TGTGCCAGCAGTTCGGACAGCTCCAATTCACCCCTCCACTTT. The encoded protein is CASSSDSSNSPLHF.